The 18 T cell receptor beta chains below were found in one sample sequenced in a study of cytomegalovirus exposure and HLA in healthy donors. Assay: immunoSEQ multiplex PCR; the TCRdb copy retains only in-frame clones and omits some. The table includes about 170,000 clones, 95% to 97% detected once. Sequences were obtained from PBMCs. Receptor source: a woman aged 18-29 years in good health and CMV-seronegative.

The chain combines TRBV6-5 with TRBJ1-6; no clear D. V lost 7 bases, J lost 10 bases, and 17 bases lay in between. Germline values: CDR1 MNHEY, CDR2 SVGAGI. The CDR3 loop spans 14 amino acids. The CDR3 protein is CASTRPRSGSPLHF. CDR3 nucleotides: TGTGCCAGCACCCGCCCTAGAAGCGGATCACCCCTCCACTTT.

This chain connects TRBV7-2 to TRBJ2-5, with TRBD2 as a possible D gene (6 bases). Looked up from germline, CDR1 is SGHTA and CDR2 is FQGNSA. Trimming took 5 bases from V and 3 from J, leaving 19 bases between them. There are 16 residues in the CDR3. Written as DNA, the CDR3 is TGTGCCAGCAGCCCCAATCCCGGGACTCAGAAAGAGACCCAGTACTTC. This codes for CASSPNPGTQKETQYF.

The chain combines TRBV7-6 with TRBJ2-7, with TRBD2 matching 10 bases. This CDR3 is built from 17 residues. Germline CDR1 SGHVS, CDR2 FNYEAQ. Germline trimming cut 1 base from V and 4 bases from J; bases unmatched to any gene: 10. The CDR3 nucleotides read TGTGCCAGCAGCTTAGTGGGAAGCGGGGGGGTTATATACGAGCAGTACTTC. The encoded protein is CASSLVGSGGVIYEQYF.

The chain carries TRBV7-8 and TRBJ2-4, with a possible D match to TRBD1 (6 bases). The V end lost 3 bases, the J end lost 0 bases, and 12 bases lay between the germline ends. Germline CDR1 SGHVS, CDR2 FQNEAQ. The CDR3 runs to 16 residues. The CDR3 region is CASSFQQGLAKNIQYF. CDR3 nucleotides: TGTGCCAGCAGCTTTCAACAGGGCTTAGCCAAAAACATTCAGTACTTC.

The rearrangement uses TRBV21-1 and TRBJ1-3; the table assigns TRBD1, which was not confirmed against the DNA. TRBV21-1 is shown as a pseudogene. This CDR3 contains 14 residues. DNA for the CDR3: TGTGCCAGCACTACCAGGACAGGGAGCAACACCATATATTTT. Encoded protein: CASTTRTGSNTIYF.

The rearrangement uses TRBV18 and TRBJ2-7, with 10 bases identical to TRBD2. CDR1 and CDR2 (germline): KGHSH, LQKENI. V dropped 5 bases and J dropped 2; count of bases not matched to a gene: 6. This CDR3 contains 15 residues. The CDR3 sequence: CASSTRLAGAYEQYF. CDR3 bases: TGTGCCAGCTCAACCCGACTAGCGGGCGCCTACGAGCAGTACTTC. Full variable domain (outside the CDR3, taken from reference TRBV18 and TRBJ2-7): NAGVMQNPRHLVRRRGQEARLRCSPMKGHSHVYWYRQLPEEGLKFMVYLQKENIIDESGMPKERFSAEFPKEGPSILRIQQVVRGDSAAYFCASSTRLAGAYEQYFGPGTRLTVT.

The chain combines TRBV19 with TRBJ1-2, with 12 positions matching TRBD1. Per the germline V gene, CDR1 is LNHDA and CDR2 is SQIVND (reference sequence). The CDR3 has 16 residues. The J segment lost 8 bases and the V segment lost 2 bases, leaving 9 bases of the junction unmatched. CDR3 amino acids: CASSIRDRGRLGGYTF. The CDR3 nucleotides are TGTGCCAGTAGTATACGGGACAGGGGGCGCTTGGGAGGCTACACCTTC.

V and J are TRBV5-4 and TRBJ2-7, with TRBD1 matching 8 bases. V trimming: 2 bases; J trimming: 3 bases; junction bases outside the gene matches: 7. Germline loops: CDR1 SGHNT, CDR2 YYREEE (reference sequence). There are 15 residues in the CDR3. CDR3 DNA: TGTGCCAGCAGCTTTGGTGACAGGGGAATCTACGAGCAGTACTTC. Its protein is CASSFGDRGIYEQYF. Complete variable domain (other parts from reference TRBV5-4 and TRBJ2-7): ETGVTQSPTHLIKTRGQQVTLRCSSQSGHNTVSWYQQALGQGPQFIFQYYREEENGRGNFPPRFSGLQFPNYSSELNVNALELDDSALYLCASSFGDRGIYEQYFGPGTRLTVT.

The chain couples TRBV7-8 to TRBJ1-1; 9 nucleotides align to TRBD1. The CDR3 runs 16 residues. Trimming took 5 bases from V and 3 from J; bases not matched to a gene: 10. Germline V gives CDR1 SGHVS, CDR2 FQNEAQ. The CDR3 loop is CASSPLDRGYHTEAFF. The DNA of the CDR3 is TGTGCCAGCAGCCCCCTCGACAGGGGGTATCACACTGAAGCTTTCTTT.

The chain combines TRBV2 with TRBJ2-7; D is uncertain. The germline V gene has CDR1 SNHLY and CDR2 FYNNEI. The CDR3 consists of 10 residues. Trimming removed 4 bases at V and 4 bases at J, with 2 bases between. The CDR3 loop is CASSAYEQYF. The CDR3 DNA is TGTGCCAGCAGTGCATACGAGCAGTACTTC.

V is TRBV11-2 and J is TRBJ2-7, with TRBD2 as a possible D gene (6 bases). Trimming removed 6 bases from V and 7 bases from J, with 16 bases in between. The germline CDR1 and CDR2 sequences are SGHAT and FQNNGV. The CDR3 loop spans 13 amino acids. The CDR3 coding sequence is TGTGCCAGCAGTTCGGGACTTACAAATGAGCAGTACTTC. It yields the protein CASSSGLTNEQYF.

The gene calls are TRBV30 and TRBJ1-2, with D perhaps TRBD1 (6 bases). Germline CDR1 reads GTSNPN; CDR2 reads SVGIG (reference sequence). The CDR3 consists of 14 residues. The V gene lost 2 bases and the J gene lost 4 bases, with 14 bases spanning the gap. CDR3 DNA sequence: TGTGCCTGGAGTTCACAGGGACTAGTCTATGGCTACACCTTC. This gives the protein CAWSSQGLVYGYTF.

This chain joins TRBV9 and TRBJ1-1, with 11 bases fitting TRBD1. Trimming removed 3 bases from V and 1 base from J; junction bases left unmatched: 2. The CDR3 runs 15 residues. From germline, CDR1 is SGDLS and CDR2 YYNGEE. CDR3 loop: CASSGGTGGNTEAFF. The CDR3 DNA reads as TGTGCCAGCAGCGGTGGGACAGGGGGGAACACTGAAGCTTTCTTT.

The chain couples TRBV6-5 to TRBJ2-1; 11 bases are a match to TRBD2. Losses at the gene ends were 0 bases for V and 15 bases for J; bases not matched to a gene: 13. Germline V gives CDR1 MNHEY, CDR2 SVGAGI. This CDR3 contains 16 residues. The CDR3 region is CASSYSRPSGGSLLFF. The CDR3 region has the DNA TGTGCCAGCAGTTACTCGAGGCCTAGCGGGGGGTCCCTTCTGTTCTTC.

The chain employs TRBV6-5 and TRBJ2-7; possible D gene TRBD1, 5 bases. Germline V gives CDR1 MNHEY, CDR2 SVGAGI. The CDR3 length is 14 residues. Trimming shortened V by 2 bases and J by 1 base, and 9 bases separated the two germline ends. CDR3 amino acids: CASSYLDSSYEQYF. The CDR3 DNA reads TGTGCCAGCAGTTACCTCGACAGTTCCTACGAGCAGTACTTC.

The chain joins TRBV18 to TRBJ1-3; possible D gene TRBD1, 6 bases. The CDR3 is made up of 14 amino acids. Germline values: CDR1 KGHSH, CDR2 LQKENI. Trimming took 4 bases from V and 0 from J, leaving 7 bases between them. For the CDR3, the DNA is TGTGCCAGCTCACGACAGGACTCTGGAAACACCATATATTTT. Its translation: CASSRQDSGNTIYF.

The chain combines TRBV25-1 with TRBJ2-7; weak D call: TRBD2 (6 bases). Germline CDR1 is MGHDK and CDR2 is SYGVNS. The V gene lost 6 bases and the J gene lost 4 bases, with 16 bases spanning the gap. The CDR3 has 14 amino acids. CDR3 coding DNA: TGTGCCAGCAGGGGGAGGTTAGGGGATTACGAGCAGTACTTC. As protein: CASRGRLGDYEQYF.

The gene calls are TRBV6-1 and TRBJ2-7, with unresolved D. V dropped 3 bases and J dropped 4 bases, with 4 bases sitting between them. The CDR3 contains 11 residues. Per the germline V gene, CDR1 is MNHNS and CDR2 is SASEGT. The CDR3 bases are TGTGCCAGCAGTGATACTTACGAGCAGTACTTC. Its translation is CASSDTYEQYF.